This T cell receptor beta chain was captured in a study of blood T cells in healthy people across ages. Per sample, at least 6 micrograms of total RNA were extracted. The CDR3 totals 14 residues. Trimming shortened V by 0 bases and J by 5 bases, and 8 bases separated the two germline ends. From germline, CDR1 is MNHNS and CDR2 SASEGT. Together with a sample-barcoded 5' primer, a J-beta primer mix was included in a second PCR lasting about 7 to 11 cycles. TCRdb fed the 5' RACE reads into MiXCR, producing one record per CDR3 protein. The sample records roughly 1,300,000 distinct CDR3 sequences, around 55% being singletons. Study-level results: Older age went with lower TCR beta diversity per million T cells, in a roughly linear way. Diversity figures based on one million T cells were deemed too low.

Concerning this clonotype: Its matching antigen is unknown.

The sequence derives from a man younger than 30 in good health. The chain carries TRBV6-1 and TRBJ1-3, with D unclear. What was sequenced was blood. CDR3 amino acids: CASSEAAHRNTIYF. DNA for the CDR3: TGTGCCAGCAGTGAAGCGGCACACAGAAACACCATATATTTT.